This T cell receptor beta chain derives from a study of cytomegalovirus exposure and HLA in healthy donors. Points from the study as a whole: Presence/absence analyses assumed roughly uniform sequencing depth across donors, which may not hold.

PCR amplification relied on 60 Vbeta primers (plus 13 Jbeta primers). Here immunoSEQ multiplex PCR was the method, and the copy in TCRdb shows in-frame clones only, minus some. The sample has 60,000 to 100,000 clones, and its top ten clones hold about 5%. With regard to this clone: As yet, its antigen is unknown.

V lost 4 bases and J 7 bases, leaving 9 bases between the germline ends. This CDR3 contains 12 residues. The germline V gene encodes CDR1 SGHDT and CDR2 YYEEEE. The sequence was collected from a man aged 30 to 45 in good health and CMV-seronegative. The V call is TRBV5-6, the J call TRBJ2-1; the D is unclear. Input material: PBMCs. CDR3 in DNA: TGTGCCAGCAGCCGTGCTAGGAATGAGCAGTTCTTC. It is translated as CASSRARNEQFF.